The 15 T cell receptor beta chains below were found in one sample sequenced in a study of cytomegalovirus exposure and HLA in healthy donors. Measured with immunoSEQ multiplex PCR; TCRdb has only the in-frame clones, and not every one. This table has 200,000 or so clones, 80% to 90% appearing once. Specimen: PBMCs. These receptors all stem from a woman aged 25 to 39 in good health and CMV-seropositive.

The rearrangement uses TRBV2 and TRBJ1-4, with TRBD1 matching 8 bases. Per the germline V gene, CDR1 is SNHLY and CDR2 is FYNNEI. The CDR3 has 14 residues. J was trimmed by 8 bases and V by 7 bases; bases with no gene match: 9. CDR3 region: CASIYDRGGEKLFF. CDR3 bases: TGTGCCAGCATATACGACAGGGGAGGCGAAAAACTGTTTTTT.

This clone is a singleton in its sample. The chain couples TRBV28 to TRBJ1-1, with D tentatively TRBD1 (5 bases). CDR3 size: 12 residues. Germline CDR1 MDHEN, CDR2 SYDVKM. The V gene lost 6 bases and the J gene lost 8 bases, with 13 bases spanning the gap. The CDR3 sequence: CASSSPDSEAFF. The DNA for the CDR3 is TGTGCCAGCAGCTCCCCCGACAGCGAAGCTTTCTTT.

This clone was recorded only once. CDR3 sequence (DNA): TGTGCCAGCAGTCCTCCGGGACAGAAGGAGACCCAGTACTTC. Translation: CASSPPGQKETQYF. This rearrangement joins TRBV6-6 to TRBJ2-5; 7 bases are shared with TRBD1. The V segment lost 5 bases and the J segment 5 bases; nucleotides outside the gene matches: 8. The CDR3 is 14 residues long. The germline gives CDR1 MNHNY, CDR2 SVGAGI (reference sequence).

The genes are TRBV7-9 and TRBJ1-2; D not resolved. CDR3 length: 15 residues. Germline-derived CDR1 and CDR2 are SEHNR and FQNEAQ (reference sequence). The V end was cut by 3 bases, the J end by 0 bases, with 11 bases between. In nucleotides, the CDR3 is TGTGCCAGCAGCTTTGGCACAGCGGCTAACTATGGCTACACCTTC. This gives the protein CASSFGTAANYGYTF.

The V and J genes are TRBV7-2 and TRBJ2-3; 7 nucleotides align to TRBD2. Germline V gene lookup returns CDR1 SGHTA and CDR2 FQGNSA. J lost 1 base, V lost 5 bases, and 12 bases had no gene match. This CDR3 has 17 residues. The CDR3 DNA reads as TGTGCCAGCAGCCCCACCTTTAGCGGGTTCGGCACAGATACGCAGTATTTT. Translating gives CASSPTFSGFGTDTQYF. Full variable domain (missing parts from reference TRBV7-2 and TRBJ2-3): GAGVSQSPSNKVTEKGKDVELRCDPISGHTALYWYRQSLGQGLEFLIYFQGNSAPDKSGLPSDRFSAERTGGSVSTLTIQRTQQEDSAVYLCASSPTFSGFGTDTQYFGPGTRLTVL.

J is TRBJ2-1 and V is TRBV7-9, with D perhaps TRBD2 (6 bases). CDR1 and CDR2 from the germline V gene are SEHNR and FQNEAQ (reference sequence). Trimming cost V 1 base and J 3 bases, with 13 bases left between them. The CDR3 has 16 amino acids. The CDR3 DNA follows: TGTGCCAGCAGCTTAGTTTACGGGACTTACTACAATGAGCAGTTCTTC. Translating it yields CASSLVYGTYYNEQFF.

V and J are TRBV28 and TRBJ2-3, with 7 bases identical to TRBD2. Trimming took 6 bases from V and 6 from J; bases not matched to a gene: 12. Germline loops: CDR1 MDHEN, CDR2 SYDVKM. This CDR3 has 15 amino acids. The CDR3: CASRDRGGRLDTQYF. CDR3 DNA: TGTGCCAGCAGGGATCGGGGCGGGAGACTGGATACGCAGTATTTT. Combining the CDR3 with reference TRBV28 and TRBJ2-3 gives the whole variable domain DVKVTQSSRYLVKRTGEKVFLECVQDMDHENMFWYRQDPGLGLRLIYFSYDVKMKEKGDIPEGYSVSREKKERFSLILESASTNQTSMYLCASRDRGGRLDTQYFGPGTRLTVL.

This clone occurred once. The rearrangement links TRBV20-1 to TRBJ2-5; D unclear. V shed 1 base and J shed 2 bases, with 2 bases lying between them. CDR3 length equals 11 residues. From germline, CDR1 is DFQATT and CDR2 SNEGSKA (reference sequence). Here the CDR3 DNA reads TGCAGTGCTAGAGCTCAAGAGACCCAGTACTTC. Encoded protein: CSARAQETQYF.

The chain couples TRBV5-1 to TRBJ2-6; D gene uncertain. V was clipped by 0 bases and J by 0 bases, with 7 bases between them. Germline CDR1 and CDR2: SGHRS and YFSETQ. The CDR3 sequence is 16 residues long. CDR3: CASSLGLYSGANVLTF. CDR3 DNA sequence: TGCGCCAGCAGCTTGGGACTGTACTCTGGGGCCAACGTCCTGACTTTC.

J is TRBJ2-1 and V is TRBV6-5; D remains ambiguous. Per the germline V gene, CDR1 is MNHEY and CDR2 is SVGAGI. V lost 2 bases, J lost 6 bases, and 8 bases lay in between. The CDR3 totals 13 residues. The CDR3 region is CASSYGQPNEQFF. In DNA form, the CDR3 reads TGTGCCAGCAGTTACGGGCAGCCCAATGAGCAGTTCTTC.

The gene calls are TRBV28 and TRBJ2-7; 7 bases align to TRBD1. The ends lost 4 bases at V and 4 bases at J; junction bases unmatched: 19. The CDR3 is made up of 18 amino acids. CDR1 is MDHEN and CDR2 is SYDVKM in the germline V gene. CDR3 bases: TGTGCCAGCAGTTCGATCAAACCGGGACAGACTCTAGAATACGAGCAGTACTTC. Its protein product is CASSSIKPGQTLEYEQYF.

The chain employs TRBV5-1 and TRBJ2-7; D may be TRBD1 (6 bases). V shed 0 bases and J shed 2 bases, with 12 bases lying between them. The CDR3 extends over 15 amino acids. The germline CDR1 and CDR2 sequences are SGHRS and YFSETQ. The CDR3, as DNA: TGCGCCAGCAGCTTGGATCCCGGGACAACCTACGAGCAGTACTTC. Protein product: CASSLDPGTTYEQYF.

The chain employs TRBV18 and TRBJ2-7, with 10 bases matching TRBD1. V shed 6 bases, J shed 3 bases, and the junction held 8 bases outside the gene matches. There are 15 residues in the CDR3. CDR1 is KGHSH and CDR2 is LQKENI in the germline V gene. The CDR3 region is CASSRDRGGSYEQYF. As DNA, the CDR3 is TGTGCCAGCTCCCGGGACAGGGGCGGGAGCTACGAGCAGTACTTC.

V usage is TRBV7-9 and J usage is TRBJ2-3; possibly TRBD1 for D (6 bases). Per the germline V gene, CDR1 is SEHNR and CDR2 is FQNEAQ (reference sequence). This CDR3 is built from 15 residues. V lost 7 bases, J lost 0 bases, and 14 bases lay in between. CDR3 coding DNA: TGTGCCAGCAATCCCAGGGGTTCTAGCACAGATACGCAGTATTTT. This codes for CASNPRGSSTDTQYF.

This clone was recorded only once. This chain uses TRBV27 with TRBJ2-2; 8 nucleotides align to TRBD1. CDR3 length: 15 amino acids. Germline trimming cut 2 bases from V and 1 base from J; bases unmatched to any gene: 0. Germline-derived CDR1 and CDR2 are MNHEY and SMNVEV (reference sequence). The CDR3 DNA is TGTGCCAGCAGTTTAGACAGGGGGAACACCGGGGAGCTGTTTTTT. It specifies CASSLDRGNTGELFF.